This TCR beta chain was identified during a study of shared clonotypes between healthy human individuals. The CDR3 loop spans 14 amino acids. The V end was cut by 5 bases, the J end by 4 bases, with 15 bases between. CDR1 is SGHVS and CDR2 is FQNEAQ in the germline V gene. Each cell subset's genomic DNA was divided evenly among several immunoSEQ plates. Using immunoSEQ multiplex PCR, the repertoire was profiled, and TCRdb retains in-frame clones only, with some absent. Of roughly 590,000 clones listed, 95% were seen once; the top ten hold less than 0.13%. CD45RO negativity and positive selection for CCR7 defined naive CD8 cells, a population that excluded terminally differentiated effector memory CD45RA+ cells. Study outcomes and limitations: Four donors had roughly 5% of their naive CD4 clonotypes in common.

The sample holds one count of this clone. Its specificity is not known. This receptor was obtained from a woman aged 30 to 39 in good health. The specimen was naive CD8+ T cells sorted from blood. The V gene is TRBV7-8, the J gene TRBJ2-7, with D tentatively TRBD2 (6 bases). For the CDR3, the DNA is TGTGCCAGCAGCCGAGACCGTGGGGGGTACGAGCAGTACTTC. Its translation is CASSRDRGGYEQYF.